This entry describes one T cell receptor beta chain. Its specificity is unknown. The V end lost 4 bases, the J end lost 8 bases, and 10 bases lay between the germline ends. This CDR3 has 12 residues. This entry is derived from a study of T-cell reconstitution after alpha-beta-depleted transplantation in children. Points from the study as a whole: T-cell numbers and diversity, one year after transplant, stemmed largely from T cells that were newly produced.

Preparing the TCRbeta library involved the use of unique molecular identifiers. TCRdb re-called the PCR reads through MiXCR, storing one row per CDR3 protein. This sample has about a million distinct CDR3 sequences, with about 29% found just once. The starting material was PBMCs, mostly from graft donor cells, obtained 360 days after TCRalphabeta/CD19-depleted stem cell transplant. The TCR comes from a boy under three years old who had a stem cell transplant for SCID, so the T cells may come from the graft donor. The chain combines TRBV12-3 or TRBV12-4 with TRBJ2-3, with D perhaps TRBD1 or TRBD2 (5 bases each). CDR3 in amino acids: CASSYVRGTQYF. For the CDR3, the DNA is TGTGCCAGCAGTTATGTGAGGGGTACGCAGTATTTT.